Given below is one TCR beta chain in context. In the study's own analysis: Reference gene primer amplification gave nucleated cell count estimates. The assay was immunoSEQ multiplex PCR, and TCRdb's table has in-frame clones only and misses some. The DNA gave D and trimming, while V, J and clone size come from that table. The sample lists tens of thousands of clones, 73% occurring once. The data are from a study of blood T cell repertoires in COVID-19. Study details: Material from acute and convalescent COVID-19 was sourced from the United States, Italy and Spain.

The germline V gene has CDR1 WNHNN and CDR2 SYGVQD (reference sequence). The CDR3 length is 15 residues. V dropped 5 bases and J dropped 2; count of bases not matched to a gene: 8. This receptor was identified in a woman in her forties or fifties with active or convalescent COVID-19. The chain recombines TRBV10-1 with TRBJ2-7, with 8 bases lining up with TRBD1. Sequenced input: peripheral blood. Here the CDR3 reads CASSQTGTGAYEQYF. DNA of the CDR3: TGCGCCAGCAGTCAGACCGGGACAGGCGCCTACGAGCAGTACTTC.